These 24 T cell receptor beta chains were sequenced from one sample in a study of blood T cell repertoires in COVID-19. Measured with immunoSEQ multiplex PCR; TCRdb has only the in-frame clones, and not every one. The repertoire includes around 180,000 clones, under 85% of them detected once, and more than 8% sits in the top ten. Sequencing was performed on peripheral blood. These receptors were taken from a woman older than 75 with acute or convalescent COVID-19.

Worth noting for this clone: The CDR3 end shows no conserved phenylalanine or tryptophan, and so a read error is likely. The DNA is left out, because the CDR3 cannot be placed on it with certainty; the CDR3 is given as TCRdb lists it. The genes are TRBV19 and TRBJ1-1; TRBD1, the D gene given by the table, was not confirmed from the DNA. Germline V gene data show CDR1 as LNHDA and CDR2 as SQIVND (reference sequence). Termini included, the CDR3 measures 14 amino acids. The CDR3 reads CASSFSVETGGLRV.

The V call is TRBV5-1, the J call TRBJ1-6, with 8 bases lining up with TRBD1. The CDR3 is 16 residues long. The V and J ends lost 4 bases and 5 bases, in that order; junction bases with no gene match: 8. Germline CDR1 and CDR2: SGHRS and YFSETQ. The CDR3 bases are TGCGCCAGCAGCGCCCGAGTGACAGGGGATAATTCACCCCTCCACTTT. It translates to CASSARVTGDNSPLHF.

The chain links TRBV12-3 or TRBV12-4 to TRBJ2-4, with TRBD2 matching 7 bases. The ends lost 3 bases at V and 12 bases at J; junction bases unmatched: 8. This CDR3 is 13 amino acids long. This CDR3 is CASSFRPSGNQYF. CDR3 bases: TGTGCCAGCAGTTTTCGGCCCAGCGGGAATCAGTACTTC.

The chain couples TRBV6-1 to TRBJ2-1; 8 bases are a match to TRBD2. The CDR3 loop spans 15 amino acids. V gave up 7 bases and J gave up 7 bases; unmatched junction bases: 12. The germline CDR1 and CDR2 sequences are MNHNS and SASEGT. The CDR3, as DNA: TGTGCCAGCAACCGGGCGGGGGGCGGTAGAAATGAGCAGTTCTTC. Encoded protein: CASNRAGGGRNEQFF.

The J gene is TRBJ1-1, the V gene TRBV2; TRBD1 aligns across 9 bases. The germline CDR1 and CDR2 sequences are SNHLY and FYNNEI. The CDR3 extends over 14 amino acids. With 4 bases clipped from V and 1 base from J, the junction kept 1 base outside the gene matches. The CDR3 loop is CASSAGQGNTEAFF. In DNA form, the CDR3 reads TGTGCCAGCAGTGCGGGACAGGGGAACACTGAAGCTTTCTTT.

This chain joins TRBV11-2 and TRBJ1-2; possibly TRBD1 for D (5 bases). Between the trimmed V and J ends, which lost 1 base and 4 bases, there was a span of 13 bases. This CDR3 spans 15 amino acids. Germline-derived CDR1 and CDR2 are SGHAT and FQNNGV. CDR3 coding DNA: TGTGCCAGCAGCTTAGGGACAATGAGAAGCTATGGCTACACCTTC. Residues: CASSLGTMRSYGYTF.

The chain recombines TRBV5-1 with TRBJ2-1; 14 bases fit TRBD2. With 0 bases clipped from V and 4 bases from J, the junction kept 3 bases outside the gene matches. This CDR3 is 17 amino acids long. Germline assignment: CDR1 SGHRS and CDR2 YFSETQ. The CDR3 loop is CASSLGGTSGGYNEQFF. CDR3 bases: TGCGCCAGCAGCTTGGGTGGGACTAGCGGGGGATACAATGAGCAGTTCTTC.

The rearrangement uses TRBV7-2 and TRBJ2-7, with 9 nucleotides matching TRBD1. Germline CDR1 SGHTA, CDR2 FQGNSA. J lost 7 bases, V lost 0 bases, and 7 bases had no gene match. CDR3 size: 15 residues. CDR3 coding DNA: TGTGCCAGCAGCTTAGCCGGGACAGGGCGGGGTGAGCAGTACTTC. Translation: CASSLAGTGRGEQYF.

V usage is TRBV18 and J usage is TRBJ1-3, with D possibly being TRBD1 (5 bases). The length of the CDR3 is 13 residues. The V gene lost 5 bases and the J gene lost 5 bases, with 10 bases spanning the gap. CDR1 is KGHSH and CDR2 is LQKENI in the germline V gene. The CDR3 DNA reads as TGTGCCAGCTCAACGGGGGTCAGAAACACCATATATTTT. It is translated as CASSTGVRNTIYF.

CDR3 amino acids: CASSLAQLAGGASYNEQFF. The CDR3 DNA follows: TGTGCCAGCAGCTTAGCGCAACTAGCGGGAGGTGCATCCTACAATGAGCAGTTCTTC. The rearrangement links TRBV11-1 to TRBJ2-1, with 12 nucleotides matching TRBD2. CDR1 is SGHAT and CDR2 is FQDESV in the germline V gene (reference sequence). CDR3 length: 19 amino acids. Trimming took 0 bases from V and 1 from J; bases not matched to a gene: 7.

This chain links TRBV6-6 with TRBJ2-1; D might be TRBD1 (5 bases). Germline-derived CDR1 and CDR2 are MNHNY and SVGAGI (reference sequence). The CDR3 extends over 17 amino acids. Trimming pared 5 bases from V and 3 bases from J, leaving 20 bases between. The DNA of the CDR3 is TGTGCCAGCAGTCCCCACCGCCAGGGTCAATTCTACAATGAGCAGTTCTTC. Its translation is CASSPHRQGQFYNEQFF.

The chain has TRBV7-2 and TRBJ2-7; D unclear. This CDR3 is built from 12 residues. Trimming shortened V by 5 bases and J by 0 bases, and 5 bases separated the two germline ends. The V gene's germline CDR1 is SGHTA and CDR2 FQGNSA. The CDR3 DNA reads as TGTGCCAGCAGCGAGAGCTCCTACGAGCAGTACTTC. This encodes CASSESSYEQYF.

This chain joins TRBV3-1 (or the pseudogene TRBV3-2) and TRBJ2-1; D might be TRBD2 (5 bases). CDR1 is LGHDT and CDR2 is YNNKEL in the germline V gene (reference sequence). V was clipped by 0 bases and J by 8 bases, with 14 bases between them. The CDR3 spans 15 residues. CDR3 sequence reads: CASSQDGFGRDEQFF. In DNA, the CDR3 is TGTGCCAGCAGCCAAGATGGGTTTGGGCGGGATGAGCAGTTCTTC.

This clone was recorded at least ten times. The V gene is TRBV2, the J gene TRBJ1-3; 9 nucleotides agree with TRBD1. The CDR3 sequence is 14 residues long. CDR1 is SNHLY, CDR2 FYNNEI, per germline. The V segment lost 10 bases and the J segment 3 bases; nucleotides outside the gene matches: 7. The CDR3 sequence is CATKTGGYGNTIYF. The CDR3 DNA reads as TGTGCCACGAAGACAGGGGGGTATGGAAACACCATATATTTT. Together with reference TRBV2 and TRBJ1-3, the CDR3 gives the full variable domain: EPEVTQTPSHQVTQMGQEVILRCVPISNHLYFYWYRQILGQKVEFLVSFYNNEISEKSEIFDDQFSVERPDGSNFTLKIRSTKLEDSAMYFCATKTGGYGNTIYFGEGSWLTVV.

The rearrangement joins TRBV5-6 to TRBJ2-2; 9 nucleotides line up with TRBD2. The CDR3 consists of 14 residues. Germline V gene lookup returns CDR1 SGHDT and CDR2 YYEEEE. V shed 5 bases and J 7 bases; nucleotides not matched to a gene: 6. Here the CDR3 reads CASSMGLAGGELFF. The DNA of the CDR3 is TGTGCCAGCAGTATGGGACTAGCCGGCGGGGAGCTGTTTTTT.

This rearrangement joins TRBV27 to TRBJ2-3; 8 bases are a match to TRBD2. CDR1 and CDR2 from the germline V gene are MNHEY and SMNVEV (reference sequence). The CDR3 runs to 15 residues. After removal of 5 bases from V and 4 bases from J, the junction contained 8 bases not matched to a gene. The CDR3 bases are TGTGCCAGCAGTCCCTATAGCGGGACCCCAGATACGCAGTATTTT. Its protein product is CASSPYSGTPDTQYF.

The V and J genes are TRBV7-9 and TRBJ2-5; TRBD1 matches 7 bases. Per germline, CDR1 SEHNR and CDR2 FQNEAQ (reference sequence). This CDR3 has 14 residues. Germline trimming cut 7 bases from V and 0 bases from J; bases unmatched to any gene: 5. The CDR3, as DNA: TGTGCCAGCACTCCTGACAGGGACCAAGAGACCCAGTACTTC. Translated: CASTPDRDQETQYF.

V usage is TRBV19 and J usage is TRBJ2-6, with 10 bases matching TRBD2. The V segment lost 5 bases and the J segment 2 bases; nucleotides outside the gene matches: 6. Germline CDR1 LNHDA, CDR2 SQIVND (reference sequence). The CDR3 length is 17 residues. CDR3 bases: TGTGCCAGTAGTGCAACTAGCGGGATGCCTGGGGCCAACGTCCTGACTTTC. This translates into CASSATSGMPGANVLTF.

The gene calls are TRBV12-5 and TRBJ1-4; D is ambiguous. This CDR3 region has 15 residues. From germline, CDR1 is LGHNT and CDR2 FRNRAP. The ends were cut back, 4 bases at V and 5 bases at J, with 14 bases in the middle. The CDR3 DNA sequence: TGTGCTAGTGGTTCCTTACAAGAACGAAATGAAAAACTGTTTTTT. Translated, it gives CASGSLQERNEKLFF.

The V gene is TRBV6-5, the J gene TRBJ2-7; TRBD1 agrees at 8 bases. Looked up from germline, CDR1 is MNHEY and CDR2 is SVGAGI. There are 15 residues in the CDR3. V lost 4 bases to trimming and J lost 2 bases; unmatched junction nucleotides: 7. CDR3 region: CASSSTGGPAYEQYF. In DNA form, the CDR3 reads TGTGCCAGCAGTTCTACAGGGGGACCCGCCTACGAGCAGTACTTC.

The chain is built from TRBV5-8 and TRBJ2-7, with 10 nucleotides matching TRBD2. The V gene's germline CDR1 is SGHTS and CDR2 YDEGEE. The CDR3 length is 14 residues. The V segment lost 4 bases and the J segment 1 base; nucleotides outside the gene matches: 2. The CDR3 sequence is CASSPTSGSYEQYF. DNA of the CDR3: TGTGCCAGCAGCCCGACTAGCGGGTCCTACGAGCAGTACTTC. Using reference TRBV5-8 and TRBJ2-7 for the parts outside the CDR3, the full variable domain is EAGVTQSPTHLIKTRGQQATLRCSPISGHTSVYWYQQALGLGLQFLLWYDEGEERNRGNFPPRFSGRQFPNYSSELNVNALELEDSALYLCASSPTSGSYEQYFGPGTRLTVT.

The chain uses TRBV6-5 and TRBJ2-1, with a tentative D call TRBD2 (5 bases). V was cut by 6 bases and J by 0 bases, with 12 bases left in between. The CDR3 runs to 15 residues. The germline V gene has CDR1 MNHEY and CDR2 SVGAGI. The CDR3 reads CASSSDWSSYNEQFF. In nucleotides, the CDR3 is TGTGCCAGCAGCTCGGACTGGAGCTCCTACAATGAGCAGTTCTTC.

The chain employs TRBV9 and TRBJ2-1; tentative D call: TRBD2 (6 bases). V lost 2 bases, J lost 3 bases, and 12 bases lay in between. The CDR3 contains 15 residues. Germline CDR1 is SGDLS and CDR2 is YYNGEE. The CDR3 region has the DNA TGTGCCAGCAGCGTCGGCTTGGGAGGCTACAATGAGCAGTTCTTC. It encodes CASSVGLGGYNEQFF.

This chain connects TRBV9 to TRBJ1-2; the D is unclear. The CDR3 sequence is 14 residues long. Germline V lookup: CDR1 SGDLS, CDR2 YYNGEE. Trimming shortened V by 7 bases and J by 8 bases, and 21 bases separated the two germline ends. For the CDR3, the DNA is TGTGCCAGCGGTGCGAGCCAACAACAGATGGGCTACACCTTC. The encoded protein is CASGASQQQMGYTF.